This T cell receptor beta chain was documented in a study of CD8 T cells in Susac syndrome. TCR beta sequencing covered blood CD8+ and CD4+ T cells. Trimming pared 0 bases from V and 12 bases from J, leaving 15 bases between. CDR1 and CDR2 (germline): LGHNA, YSLEER. The CDR3 spans 13 residues. cDNA came from about 0.46 to 1 ug RNA primed by random hexamers. The immunoSEQ assay covered 54 Vbeta and 13 Jbeta segments for CDR3. TCRdb analysed the immunoSEQ multiplex PCR reads with MiXCR anew, one entry per CDR3 protein. The sample contains around 150,000 distinct CDR3 sequences, 90% to 95% of which appear only once.

This sequence originates from a human donor in good health. The chain is built from TRBV4-3 and TRBJ2-7; the D gene could be TRBD1 or TRBD2 (5 bases each). The material sequenced was CD4+ T cells from PBMCs. This CDR3 is CASSQERGWDRYF. The CDR3 DNA sequence: TGCGCCAGCAGCCAAGAACGGGGATGGGACCGGTACTTC.